This is a list of T cell receptor beta chains from one sample in a study of T cells in localized non-small cell lung cancer. The method was immunoSEQ multiplex PCR; TCRdb's version includes in-frame clones alone and lacks a portion of them. In the table there are about 77,000 clones, 88% of which are singletons. Specimen: peripheral blood, collected before any cancer treatment. These receptors all stem from a woman aged 35 to 75 with stage I squamous cell lung carcinoma. CDR3s include the opening cysteine and the closing phenylalanine or tryptophan. Fields, in order: D gene, V gene, J gene, clone size, CDR3 DNA, CDR3 protein. A D gene is named only where the DNA matches it firmly. The size entry is marked missing in some rows and otherwise reads once, few, many or a size class.

>-|TRBV2|TRBJ2-5|-
TGTGCCAGCATGTTTAGGCGGGAGACCCAGTACTTC
CASMFRRETQYF
>-|TRBV7-2|TRBJ2-2|-
TGTGCCAGCAGCTTTCAGGGCGACACCGGGGAGCTGTTTTTT
CASSFQGDTGELFF
>-|TRBV5-1|TRBJ1-1|-
TGCGCCAGCAGCTTGTCTGGGGGGCTGACTGAAGCTTTCTTT
CASSLSGGLTEAFF
>TRBD1|TRBV30|TRBJ1-2|-
TGTGCCCGGAGAAGACAGGGCGGGGGGGGCTACACCTTC
CARRRQGGGGYTF
>-|TRBV5-6|TRBJ2-7|-
TGTGCCAGCAGCGGGATAGGGGTAAGTTTTTTTCTTTGCGGTTACGAGCAGTACTTC
CASSGIGVSFFLCGYEQYF
>-|TRBV2|TRBJ1-4|once
TGTGCCAGCAGTGAAAGGGGGACAACTAATGAAAAACTGTTTTTT
CASSERGTTNEKLFF
>-|TRBV5-4|TRBJ1-2|-
TGTGCCAGCAGCTTGGTAGCGGGAGTACAGGGACCTCCCTCTGGCTACACCTTC
CASSLVAGVQGPPSGYTF
>-|TRBV14|TRBJ2-3|-
TGTGCCAGCAGCCTGAGCATGGATAGGAGCACAGATACGCAGTATTTT
CASSLSMDRSTDTQYF
>-|TRBV4-1|TRBJ2-1|-
TGCGCCAGCAGCCCTTCGGGTAGCTCCTACAATGAGCAGTTCTTC
CASSPSGSSYNEQFF
>-|TRBV9|TRBJ1-2|-
TGTGCCAGCAGCGTAGCTCAGGGAGTGGGCTATGGCTACACCTTC
CASSVAQGVGYGYTF